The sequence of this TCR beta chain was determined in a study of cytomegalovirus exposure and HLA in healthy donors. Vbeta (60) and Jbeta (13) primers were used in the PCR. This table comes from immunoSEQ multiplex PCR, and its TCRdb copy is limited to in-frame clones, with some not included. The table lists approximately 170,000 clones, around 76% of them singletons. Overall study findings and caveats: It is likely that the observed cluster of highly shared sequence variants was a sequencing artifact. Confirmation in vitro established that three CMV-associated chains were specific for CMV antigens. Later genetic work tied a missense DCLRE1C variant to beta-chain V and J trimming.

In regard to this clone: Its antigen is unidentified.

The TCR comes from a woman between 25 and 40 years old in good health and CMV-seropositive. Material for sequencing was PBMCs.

The CDR3 spells CASSLSGAGGYTF. The DNA for the CDR3 is TGTGCCAGCAGTTTATCAGGGGCGGGCGGCTACACCTTC. The chain carries TRBV28 and TRBJ1-2; TRBD1 is a possible D gene (6 bases). This CDR3 region has 13 residues. Trimming took 1 base from V and 8 from J, leaving 11 bases between them. Germline V CDR1 and CDR2: MDHEN, SYDVKM.